This T cell receptor beta chain appears in the sequencing data of a study of OX40 agonist ivuxolimab in advanced cancers. In the study overall: Patients in the trial were receiving intravenous ivuxolimab every 2 weeks, at doses of 0.01 to 10 mg/kg. Patients undergoing dose escalation presented with hepatocellular carcinoma, melanoma, renal cell or head and neck cancer. The eligibility criteria allowed prior anti-PD-1, anti-PD-L1 or anti-CTLA-4 therapy, and around 40% had some.

Worth noting for this clone: Its matching antigen is unknown.

Overall study findings and caveats: Some patients who did not respond also had low normalized T-cell clonal expansion.

The protocol was immunoSEQ multiplex PCR, while the TCRdb copy is restricted to in-frame clones and leaves out a portion. The sample lists 95,000 to 120,000 clones; around 93% were seen once. The CDR3 is made up of 16 amino acids. The V end was cut by 2 bases, the J end by 4 bases, with 16 bases between. The chain joins TRBV5-3 to TRBJ1-5; D remains ambiguous. TRBV5-3 is annotated as an ORF whose role is uncertain. The starting material was CD4+ or CD8+ T cells sorted from blood, obtained in a trial of the OX40 agonist ivuxolimab. This clonotype originated in an adult with an advanced solid tumor such as melanoma, head and neck, liver or kidney cancer. In nucleotides, the CDR3 is TGTGCCAGAAGCTTTGCGGGTTTCCTACGGAATCAGCCCCAGCATTTT. It codes for CARSFAGFLRNQPQHF.